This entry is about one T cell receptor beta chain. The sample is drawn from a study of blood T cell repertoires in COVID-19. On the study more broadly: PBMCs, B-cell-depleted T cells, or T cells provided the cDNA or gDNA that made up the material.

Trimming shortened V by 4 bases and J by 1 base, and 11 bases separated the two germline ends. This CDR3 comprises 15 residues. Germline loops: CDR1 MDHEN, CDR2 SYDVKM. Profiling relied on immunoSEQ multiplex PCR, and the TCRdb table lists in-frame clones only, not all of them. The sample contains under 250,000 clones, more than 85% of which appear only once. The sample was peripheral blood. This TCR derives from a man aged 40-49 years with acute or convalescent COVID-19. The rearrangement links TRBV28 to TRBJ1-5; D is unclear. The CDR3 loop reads CASSWAGRSNQPQHF. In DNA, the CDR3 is TGTGCCAGCAGTTGGGCTGGGAGGAGCAATCAGCCCCAGCATTTT. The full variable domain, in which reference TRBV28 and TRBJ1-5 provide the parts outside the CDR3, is DVKVTQSSRYLVKRTGEKVFLECVQDMDHENMFWYRQDPGLGLRLIYFSYDVKMKEKGDIPEGYSVSREKKERFSLILESASTNQTSMYLCASSWAGRSNQPQHFGDGTRLSIL.